The clone carrying this T cell receptor (beta chain) was seen only once. This sample is part of a study of blood T cell repertoires in COVID-19. As for the study in general: In each case, the material was cDNA or gDNA derived from T cells, B-cell-depleted T cells, or PBMCs.

Each recovered donor of Cohort 3 presented with two negative PCRs, clearance, or symptom resolution. The CDR3 is made up of 18 amino acids. V shed 5 bases, J shed 5 bases, and the junction held 12 bases outside the gene matches. Looked up from germline, CDR1 is SGHTA and CDR2 is FQGNSA. In the authors' methods: Reference gene primer amplification gave nucleated cell count estimates. Here immunoSEQ multiplex PCR was the method, and the copy in TCRdb shows in-frame clones only, minus some. The V and J calls and clone size are taken from that table; D and trimming were inferred from the DNA. The sample has over 250,000 clones, approximately 92% seen once; the top ten hold roughly 1.1%.

The sequenced sample consisted of PBMCs or T cells enriched from blood (not recorded which). J is TRBJ2-7 and V is TRBV7-2, with 16 nucleotides matching TRBD2. This TCR was sampled from a woman younger than 45 who had recovered from COVID-19. The CDR3 region has the DNA TGTGCCAGCAGCCCACGGATGGGACTAGCGGGAGGGCCCCACGAGCAGTACTTC. This encodes CASSPRMGLAGGPHEQYF.